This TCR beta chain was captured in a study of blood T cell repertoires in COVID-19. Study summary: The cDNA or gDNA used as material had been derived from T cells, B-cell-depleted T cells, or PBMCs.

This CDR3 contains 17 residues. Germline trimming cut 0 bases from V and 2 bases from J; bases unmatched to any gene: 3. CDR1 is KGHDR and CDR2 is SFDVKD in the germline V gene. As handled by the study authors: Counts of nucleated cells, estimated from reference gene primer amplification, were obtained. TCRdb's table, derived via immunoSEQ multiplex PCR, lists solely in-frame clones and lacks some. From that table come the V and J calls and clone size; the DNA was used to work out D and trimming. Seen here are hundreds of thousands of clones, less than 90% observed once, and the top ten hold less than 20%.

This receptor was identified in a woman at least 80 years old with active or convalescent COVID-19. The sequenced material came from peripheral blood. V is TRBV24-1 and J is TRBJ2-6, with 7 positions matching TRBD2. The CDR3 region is CATSDLPGRAGANVLTF. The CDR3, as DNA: TGTGCCACCAGTGATTTGCCAGGGAGGGCTGGGGCCAACGTCCTGACTTTC.